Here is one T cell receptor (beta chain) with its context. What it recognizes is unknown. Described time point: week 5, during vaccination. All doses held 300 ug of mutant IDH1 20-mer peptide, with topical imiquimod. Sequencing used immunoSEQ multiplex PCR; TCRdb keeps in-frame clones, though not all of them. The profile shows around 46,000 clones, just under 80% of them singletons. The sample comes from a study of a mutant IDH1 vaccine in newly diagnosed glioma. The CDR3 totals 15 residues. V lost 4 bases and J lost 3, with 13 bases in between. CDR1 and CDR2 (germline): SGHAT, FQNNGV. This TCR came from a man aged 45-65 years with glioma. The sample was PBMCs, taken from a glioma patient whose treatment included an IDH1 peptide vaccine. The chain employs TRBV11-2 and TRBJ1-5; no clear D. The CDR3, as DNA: TGTGCCAGCAGCTCGGGCGCAGATCTCAATCAGCCCCAGCATTTT. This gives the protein CASSSGADLNQPQHF. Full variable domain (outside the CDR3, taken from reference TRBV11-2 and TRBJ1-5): EAGVAQSPRYKIIEKRQSVAFWCNPISGHATLYWYQQILGQGPKLLIQFQNNGVVDDSQLPKDRFSAERLKGVDSTLKIQPAKLEDSAVYLCASSSGADLNQPQHFGDGTRLSIL.